Shown below are 9 T cell receptor beta chains from a single sample sequenced in a study of T cell repertoires in cytomegalovirus infection. TCRdb re-analysed the reads in MiXCR, keeping a single row per CDR3 protein. The table has fewer than 700,000 distinct CDR3 sequences, more than 20% seen once. The specimen sequenced was CD8+ T cells from PBMCs. These receptors were collected from a human donor in good health (CMV status not recorded). Some clones in this sample may be carry-over from other donors' samples.

This clonotype showed up just a few times. The chain recombines TRBV28 with TRBJ2-7; D unresolved. Between the trimmed V and J ends, which lost 7 bases and 2 bases, there was a span of 15 bases. Germline CDR1 is MDHEN and CDR2 is SYDVKM. This CDR3 region has 14 residues. CDR3 region: CASTPGGRTYEQYV. The CDR3 DNA follows: TGTGCCAGCACTCCCGGTGGGCGGACCTACGAGCAGTACGTC.

The V call is TRBV11-1, the J call TRBJ1-1; D is ambiguous. CDR3 length equals 16 residues. Per the germline V gene, CDR1 is SGHAT and CDR2 is FQDESV (reference sequence). V lost 5 bases and J lost 0, with 16 bases in between. The DNA of the CDR3 is TGTGCCAGCAGCCGCCAGATGGGGATGATGAACACTGAAGCTTTCTTT. The encoded protein is CASSRQMGMMNTEAFF.

The CDR3 reads CASSLFVNTDTQYF. The CDR3 DNA is TGTGCCAGCAGCTTGTTTGTTAACACAGATACGCAGTATTTT. The chain couples TRBV5-5 to TRBJ2-3; D not certain. Germline V gene sequence: CDR1 SGHKS, CDR2 YYEKEE (reference sequence). The V end was cut by 1 base, the J end by 2 bases, with 8 bases between. The CDR3 has 14 residues. The whole variable domain, filled in from reference TRBV5-5 and TRBJ2-3, reads DAGVTQSPTHLIKTRGQQVTLRCSPISGHKSVSWYQQVLGQGPQFIFQYYEKEERGRGNFPDRFSARQFPNYSSELNVNALLLGDSALYLCASSLFVNTDTQYFGPGTRLTVL.

This clonotype was seen a handful of times. The DNA for the CDR3 is TGTGCCAGTAGTACCTCCGGGACAGCCTACTATGGCTACACCTTC. It is translated as CASSTSGTAYYGYTF. The chain carries TRBV19 and TRBJ1-2, with TRBD1 identical over 7 bases. This CDR3 region has 15 residues. V shed 4 bases and J 3 bases; nucleotides not matched to a gene: 8. From germline, CDR1 is LNHDA and CDR2 SQIVND (reference sequence).

The chain is built from TRBV6-6 and TRBJ2-2, with 7 bases lining up with TRBD2. V shed 6 bases, J shed 0 bases, and the junction held 4 bases outside the gene matches. The germline V gene encodes CDR1 MNHNY and CDR2 SVGAGI (reference sequence). This CDR3 comprises 15 residues. CDR3 coding DNA: TGTGCCAGCAGCCGACTAGCTACGAACACCGGGGAGCTGTTTTTT. It is translated as CASSRLATNTGELFF.

This clonotype came up a few times. V and J are TRBV7-9 and TRBJ2-1; 9 nucleotides line up with TRBD1. The germline CDR1 and CDR2 sequences are SEHNR and FQNEAQ (reference sequence). The length of the CDR3 is 16 residues. J gave up 3 bases and V 5 bases, and 8 bases lay outside the gene matches. The CDR3: CASSPEGTGIYNEQFF. As DNA, the CDR3 is TGTGCCAGCAGCCCAGAGGGGACAGGGATCTACAATGAGCAGTTCTTC.

This chain links TRBV7-6 with TRBJ1-1; D might be TRBD1 (6 bases). The V and J ends lost 6 bases and 1 base respectively, with 18 bases between them. The CDR3 covers 16 residues. Germline V gene sequence: CDR1 SGHVS, CDR2 FNYEAQ. CDR3 protein: CASRAAGDIWNTEAFF. The CDR3 coding sequence is TGTGCCAGCAGGGCGGCAGGGGACATTTGGAACACTGAAGCTTTCTTT. Complete variable domain (other parts from reference TRBV7-6 and TRBJ1-1): GAGVSQSPRYKVTKRGQDVALRCDPISGHVSLYWYRQALGQGPEFLTYFNYEAQQDKSGLPNDRFSAERPEGSISTLTIQRTEQRDSAMYRCASRAAGDIWNTEAFFGQGTRLTVV.

V and J are TRBV20-1 and TRBJ2-1; D gene ambiguous. There are 13 residues in the CDR3. V lost 5 bases and J lost 0, with 8 bases in between. CDR1 is DFQATT and CDR2 is SNEGSKA in the germline V gene (reference sequence). The CDR3 region has the DNA TGCAGTGCTTGCTGGATCTCCTACAATGAGCAGTTCTTC. Translated: CSACWISYNEQFF.

The sample holds many counts of this clonotype. The rearrangement joins TRBV20-1 to TRBJ2-2; D tentatively fits TRBD1 or TRBD2 (5 bases each). Germline assignment: CDR1 DFQATT and CDR2 SNEGSKA (reference sequence). V dropped 0 bases and J dropped 2 bases, with 13 bases sitting between them. The length of the CDR3 is 16 residues. This CDR3 reads CSARDYVGVNTGELFF. CDR3 nucleotides: TGCAGTGCTAGAGATTATGTGGGGGTTAACACCGGGGAGCTGTTTTTT.